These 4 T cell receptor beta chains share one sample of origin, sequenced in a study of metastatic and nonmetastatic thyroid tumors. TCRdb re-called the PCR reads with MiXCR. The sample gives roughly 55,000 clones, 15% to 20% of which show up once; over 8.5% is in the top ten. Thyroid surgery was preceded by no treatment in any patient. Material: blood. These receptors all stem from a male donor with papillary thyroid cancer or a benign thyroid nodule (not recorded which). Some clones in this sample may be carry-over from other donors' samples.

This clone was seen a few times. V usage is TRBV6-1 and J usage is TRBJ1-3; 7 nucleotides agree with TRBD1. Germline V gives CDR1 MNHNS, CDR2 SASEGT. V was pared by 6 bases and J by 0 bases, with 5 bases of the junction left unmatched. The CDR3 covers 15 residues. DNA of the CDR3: TGTGCCAGCAGCAACAGGGGAAGCTCTGGAAACACCATATATTTT. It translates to CASSNRGSSGNTIYF.

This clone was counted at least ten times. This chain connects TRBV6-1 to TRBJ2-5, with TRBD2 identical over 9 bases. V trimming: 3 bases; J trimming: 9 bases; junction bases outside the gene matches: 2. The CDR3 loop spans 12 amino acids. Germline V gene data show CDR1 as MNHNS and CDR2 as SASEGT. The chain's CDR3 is CASSDSGSSQYF. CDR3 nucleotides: TGTGCCAGCAGTGATAGCGGGAGTTCCCAGTACTTC.

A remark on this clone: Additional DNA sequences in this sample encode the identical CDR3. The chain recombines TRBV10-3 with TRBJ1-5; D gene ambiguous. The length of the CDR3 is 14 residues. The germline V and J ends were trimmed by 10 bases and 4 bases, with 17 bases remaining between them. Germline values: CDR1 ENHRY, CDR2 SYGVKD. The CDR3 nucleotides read TGTGCCACTAGATCTGCAGCGGATAATCAGCCCCAGCATTTT. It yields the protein CATRSAADNQPQHF.

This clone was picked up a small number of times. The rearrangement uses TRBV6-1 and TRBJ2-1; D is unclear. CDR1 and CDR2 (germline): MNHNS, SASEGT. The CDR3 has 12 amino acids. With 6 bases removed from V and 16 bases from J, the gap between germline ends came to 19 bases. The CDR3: CASSSMLTEYFF. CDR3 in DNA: TGTGCCAGCAGCTCGATGCTCACGGAGTATTTCTTC.